This T cell receptor beta chain was profiled in a study of blood T cell repertoires in COVID-19. This clone occurred a few times. Only in-frame clones appear in the TCRdb table, and some are missing; sequencing was by immunoSEQ multiplex PCR. Of approximately 350,000 clones in the sample, about 93% were seen once. The TCR originated in a woman under 30 who had recovered from COVID-19. The sequenced sample was peripheral blood.

CDR3 loop: CATSDSDTEAFF. The CDR3 coding sequence is TGTGCCACCAGTGATTCGGACACTGAAGCTTTCTTT. V usage is TRBV24-1 and J usage is TRBJ1-1; no definite D call. This CDR3 is 12 amino acids long. The V end was cut by 2 bases, the J end by 3 bases, with 3 bases between. Germline CDR1 reads KGHDR; CDR2 reads SFDVKD.